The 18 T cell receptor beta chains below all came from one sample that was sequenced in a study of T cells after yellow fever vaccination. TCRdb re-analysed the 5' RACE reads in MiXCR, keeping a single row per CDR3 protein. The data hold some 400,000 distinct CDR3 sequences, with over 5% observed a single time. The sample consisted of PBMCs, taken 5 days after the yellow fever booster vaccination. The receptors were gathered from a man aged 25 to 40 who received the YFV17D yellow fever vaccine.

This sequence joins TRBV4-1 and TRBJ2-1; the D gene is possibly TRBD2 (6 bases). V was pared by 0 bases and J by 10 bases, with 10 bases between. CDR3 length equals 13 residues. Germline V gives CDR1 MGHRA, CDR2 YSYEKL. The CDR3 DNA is TGCGCCAGCAGCCAAGATGGCGGGATCGAGCAGTTCTTC. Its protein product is CASSQDGGIEQFF.

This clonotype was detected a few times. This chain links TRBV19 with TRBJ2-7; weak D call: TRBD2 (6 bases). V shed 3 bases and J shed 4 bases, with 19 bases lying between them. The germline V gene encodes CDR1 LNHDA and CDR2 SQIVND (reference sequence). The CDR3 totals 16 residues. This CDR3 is CASSIAPDKGRYEQYF. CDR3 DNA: TGTGCCAGTAGTATCGCCCCGGATAAAGGGAGGTACGAGCAGTACTTC.

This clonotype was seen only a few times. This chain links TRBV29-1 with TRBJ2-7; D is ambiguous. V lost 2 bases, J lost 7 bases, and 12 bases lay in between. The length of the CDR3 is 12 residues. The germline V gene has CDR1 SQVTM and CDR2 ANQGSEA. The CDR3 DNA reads TGCAGCGTTGAACTGAAGGTGGGAGAGCAGTACTTC. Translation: CSVELKVGEQYF.

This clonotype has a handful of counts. The CDR3 spells CASSSYRGPETQYF. The CDR3, as DNA: TGTGCCAGCAGCTCATATAGGGGGCCAGAGACCCAGTACTTC. The chain employs TRBV5-4 and TRBJ2-5; the match to TRBD1 covers 7 bases. There are 14 residues in the CDR3. V gave up 3 bases and J gave up 4 bases; unmatched junction bases: 6. Germline V gives CDR1 SGHNT, CDR2 YYREEE (reference sequence).

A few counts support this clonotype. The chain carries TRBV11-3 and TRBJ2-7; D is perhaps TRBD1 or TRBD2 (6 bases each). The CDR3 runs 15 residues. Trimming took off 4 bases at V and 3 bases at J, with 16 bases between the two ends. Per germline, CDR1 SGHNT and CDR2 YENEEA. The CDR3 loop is CASSSQGGRGYEQYF. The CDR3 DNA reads TGTGCCAGCAGCTCCCAAGGGGGGCGCGGCTACGAGCAGTACTTC.

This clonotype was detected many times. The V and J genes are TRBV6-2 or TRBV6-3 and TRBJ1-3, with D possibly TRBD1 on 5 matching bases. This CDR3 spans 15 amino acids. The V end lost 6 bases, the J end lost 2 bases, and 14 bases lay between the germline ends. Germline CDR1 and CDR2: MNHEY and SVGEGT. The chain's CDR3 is CASRSDSLTGNTIYF. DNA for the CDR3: TGTGCCAGCAGATCCGACAGCCTCACTGGAAACACCATATATTTT.

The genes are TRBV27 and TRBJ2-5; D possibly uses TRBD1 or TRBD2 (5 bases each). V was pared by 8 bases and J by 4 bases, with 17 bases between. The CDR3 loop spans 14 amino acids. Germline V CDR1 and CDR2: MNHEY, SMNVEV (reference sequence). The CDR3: CASGDPIRGETQYF. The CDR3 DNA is TGTGCCAGCGGGGACCCTATACGGGGAGAGACCCAGTACTTC.

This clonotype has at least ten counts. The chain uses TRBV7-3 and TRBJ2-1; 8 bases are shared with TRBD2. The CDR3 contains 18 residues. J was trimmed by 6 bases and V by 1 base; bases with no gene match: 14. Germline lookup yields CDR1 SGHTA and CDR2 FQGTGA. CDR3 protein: CASSLIGLAGTTVNEQFF. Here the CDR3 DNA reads TGTGCCAGCAGCTTAATAGGGCTAGCGGGCACCACGGTCAATGAGCAGTTCTTC.

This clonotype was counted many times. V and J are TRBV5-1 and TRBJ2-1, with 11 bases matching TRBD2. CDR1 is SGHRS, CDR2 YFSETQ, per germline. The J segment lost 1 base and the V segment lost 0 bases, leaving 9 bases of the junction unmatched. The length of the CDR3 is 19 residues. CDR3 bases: TGCGCCAGCAGCTTGGGGGGAACTAGCGGGAGTCTGTCCTACAATGAGCAGTTCTTC. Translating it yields CASSLGGTSGSLSYNEQFF. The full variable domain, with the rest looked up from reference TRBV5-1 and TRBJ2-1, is KAGVTQTPRYLIKTRGQQVTLSCSPISGHRSVSWYQQTPGQGLQFLFEYFSETQRNKGNFPGRFSGRQFSNSRSEMNVSTLELGDSALYLCASSLGGTSGSLSYNEQFFGPGTRLTVL.

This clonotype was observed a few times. CDR3 DNA sequence: TGTGCCAGCAGCATTATTACAGGGGGTAGTCTCGAGCAGTACTTC. It yields the protein CASSIITGGSLEQYF. The V and J genes are TRBV7-8 and TRBJ2-7; TRBD1 matches at 8 bases. V lost 5 bases, J lost 6 bases, and 12 bases stayed unmatched. Germline CDR1 SGHVS, CDR2 FQNEAQ. This CDR3 is 15 amino acids long.

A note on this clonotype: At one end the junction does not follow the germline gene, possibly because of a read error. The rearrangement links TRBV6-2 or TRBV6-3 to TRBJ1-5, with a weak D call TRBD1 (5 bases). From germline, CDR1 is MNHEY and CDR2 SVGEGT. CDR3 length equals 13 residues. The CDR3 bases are TGTGCCACCAGTTACCAGGGAGGACAGCCCCAGCATTTT. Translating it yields CATSYQGGQPQHF.

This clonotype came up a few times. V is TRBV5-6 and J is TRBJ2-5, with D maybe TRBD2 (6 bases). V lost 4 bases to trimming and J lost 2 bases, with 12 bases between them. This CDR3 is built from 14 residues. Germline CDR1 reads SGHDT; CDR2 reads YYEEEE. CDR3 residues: CASSARDSQETQYF. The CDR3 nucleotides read TGTGCCAGCAGCGCCCGGGACTCACAAGAGACCCAGTACTTC. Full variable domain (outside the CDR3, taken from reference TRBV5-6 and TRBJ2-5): DAGVTQSPTHLIKTRGQQVTLRCSPKSGHDTVSWYQQALGQGPQFIFQYYEEEERQRGNFPDRFSGHQFPNYSSELNVNALLLGDSALYLCASSARDSQETQYFGPGTRLLVL.

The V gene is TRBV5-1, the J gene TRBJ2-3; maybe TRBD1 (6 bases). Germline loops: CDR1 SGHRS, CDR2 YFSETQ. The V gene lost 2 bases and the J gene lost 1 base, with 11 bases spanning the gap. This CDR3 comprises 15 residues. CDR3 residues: CASSFTGYGTDTQYF. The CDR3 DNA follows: TGCGCCAGCAGCTTTACAGGGTACGGCACAGATACGCAGTATTTT.

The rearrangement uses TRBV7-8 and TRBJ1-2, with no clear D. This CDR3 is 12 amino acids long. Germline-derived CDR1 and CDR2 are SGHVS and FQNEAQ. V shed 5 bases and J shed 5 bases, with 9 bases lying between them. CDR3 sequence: CASSLRTYGYTF. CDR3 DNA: TGTGCCAGCAGCCTTAGGACTTATGGCTACACCTTC. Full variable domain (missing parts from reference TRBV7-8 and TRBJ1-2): GAGVSQSPRYKVAKRGQDVALRCDPISGHVSLFWYQQALGQGPEFLTYFQNEAQLDKSGLPSDRFFAERPEGSVSTLKIQRTQQEDSAVYLCASSLRTYGYTFGSGTRLTVV.

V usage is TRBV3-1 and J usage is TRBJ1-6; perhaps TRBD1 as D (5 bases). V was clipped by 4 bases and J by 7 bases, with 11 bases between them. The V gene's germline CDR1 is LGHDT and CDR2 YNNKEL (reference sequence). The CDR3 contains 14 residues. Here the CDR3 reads CASSRQGLNSPLHF. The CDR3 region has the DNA TGTGCCAGCAGCCGGCAGGGATTAAATTCACCCCTCCACTTT.

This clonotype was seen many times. CDR3 in amino acids: CASSLAGTGGGEQYF. CDR3 DNA sequence: TGTGCCAGCAGCTTAGCAGGGACAGGGGGTGGCGAGCAGTACTTC. The chain recombines TRBV7-2 with TRBJ2-7, with TRBD1 identical over 11 bases. Trimming cost V 0 bases and J 6 bases; bases outside gene matches: 4. The CDR3 extends over 15 amino acids. Germline V CDR1 and CDR2: SGHTA, FQGNSA.

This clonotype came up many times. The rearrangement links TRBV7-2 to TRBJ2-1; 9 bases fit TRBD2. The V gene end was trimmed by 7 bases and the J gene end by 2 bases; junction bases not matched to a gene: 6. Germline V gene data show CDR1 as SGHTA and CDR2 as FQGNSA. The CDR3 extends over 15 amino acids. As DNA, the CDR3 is TGTGCCAGCACCCTGACTAGCGGAACCTACAATGAGCAGTTCTTC. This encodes CASTLTSGTYNEQFF.

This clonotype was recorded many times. The CDR3 sequence: CASGRPVAGVFEQYF. The CDR3, as DNA: TGTGCTAGTGGCCGTCCAGTAGCGGGAGTTTTCGAGCAGTACTTC. The gene calls are TRBV12-5 and TRBJ2-7; TRBD2 matches 9 bases. CDR1 and CDR2 from the germline V gene are LGHNT and FRNRAP. J lost 6 bases, V lost 6 bases, and 12 bases had no gene match. The CDR3 loop spans 15 amino acids.